The present T cell receptor beta chain was sequenced within a study of blood T cells in healthy people across ages. Alongside a J-beta primer mix, a sample-barcoded 5' primer served in a second PCR lasting about 7 to 12 cycles. TCRdb analysed the 5' RACE reads with MiXCR anew, one entry per CDR3 protein. The sample records 950,000 to 1,200,000 distinct CDR3 sequences, around two fifths being singletons. This clonotype occurred many times. At one end, the junction sequence differs from germline, possibly due to a read error. This CDR3 has 15 amino acids. Germline CDR1 reads SGHRS; CDR2 reads YFSETQ. V and J are TRBV5-1 and TRBJ2-7, with 10 nucleotides matching TRBD2. The TCR originated in a man aged 18 to 30 in good health. Sequencing was done on a sample of blood. The CDR3 here is CASSLGLAGVNEQYF. The CDR3 DNA sequence: TGTGCCAGCAGCTTAGGTCTAGCGGGGGTTAATGAGCAGTACTTC.